The T cell receptor beta chain under discussion was sequenced for a study of blood T cell repertoires in COVID-19. This CDR3 comprises 14 residues. Germline V gives CDR1 LGHDT, CDR2 YNNKEL (reference sequence). The V end was cut by 3 bases, the J end by 13 bases, with 19 bases between. How the authors handled the data: From reference gene primer amplification, estimates of nucleated cell counts were derived. Profiled with immunoSEQ multiplex PCR; TCRdb holds only in-frame clones, not every one. The DNA gave D and trimming, while V, J and clone size come from that table. In the table there are hundreds of thousands of clones, 80% to 90% of which are singletons.

The receptor was derived from a man in his late teens or twenties who had recovered from COVID-19. Specimen: PBMCs or T cells enriched from blood (not recorded which). The chain joins TRBV3-1 (or the pseudogene TRBV3-2) to TRBJ2-4; D is unclear. The CDR3 coding sequence is TGTGCCAGCAGCCAGGCTCCTTCTTCGAGGATCCAGTACTTC. This encodes CASSQAPSSRIQYF.